Shown below are 13 T cell receptor beta chains from a single sample sequenced in a study of control samples from healthy donors and cancer patients. Here immunoSEQ multiplex PCR was the method, and the copy in TCRdb shows in-frame clones only, minus some. The table shows about 58,000 clones, with roughly 94% occurring only once. Sequencing used blood. These receptors were collected from a man aged 25 to 40 in good health.

The CDR3 DNA sequence: TGTGCCAGCAGTGCCCGGACAGCCACAGATACGCAGTATTTT. Translated, it gives CASSARTATDTQYF. V and J are TRBV2 and TRBJ2-3; D perhaps matches TRBD1 (6 bases). V lost 4 bases, J lost 2 bases, and 10 bases lay in between. The length of the CDR3 is 14 residues. Germline CDR1 SNHLY, CDR2 FYNNEI.

This rearrangement joins TRBV6-2 or TRBV6-3 to TRBJ1-1; 8 nucleotides line up with TRBD1. V lost 5 bases and J lost 2; bases outside the gene matches: 13. There are 17 residues in the CDR3. CDR1 is MNHEY and CDR2 is SVGEGT in the germline V gene. The CDR3 DNA reads as TGTGCCAGCAGTCCCGGACAGGGAGGGGTAGTTAACACTGAAGCTTTCTTT. Its translation is CASSPGQGGVVNTEAFF.

The chain's CDR3 is CASSQVSSGDSETQYF. CDR3 coding DNA: TGCGCCAGCAGCCAGGTATCTAGCGGGGACTCAGAGACCCAGTACTTC. The chain is built from TRBV4-1 and TRBJ2-5; TRBD2 matches 9 bases. In germline, CDR1 is MGHRA, CDR2 YSYEKL. Losses at the gene ends were 3 bases for V and 4 bases for J; bases not matched to a gene: 9. This CDR3 is 16 amino acids long.

The chain joins TRBV2 to TRBJ1-3; a weak D match, TRBD1 (5 bases). The CDR3 is made up of 15 amino acids. Between the trimmed V and J ends, which lost 10 bases and 0 bases, there was a span of 16 bases. The germline V gene has CDR1 SNHLY and CDR2 FYNNEI. This CDR3 reads CATTNRGDSGNTIYF. DNA for the CDR3: TGTGCCACCACAAACCGGGGGGACTCTGGAAACACCATATATTTT.

The CDR3 DNA is TGCGCCAGCAGCCAAGATACGGGGGCCTACAATGAGCAGTTCTTC. Translated: CASSQDTGAYNEQFF. V is TRBV4-3 and J is TRBJ2-1, with a tentative D call TRBD2 (6 bases). Trimming stripped 0 bases from V and 2 bases from J, with 8 bases between. Germline loops: CDR1 LGHNA, CDR2 YSLEER. The CDR3 runs to 15 residues.

The chain combines TRBV2 with TRBJ2-7, with 13 bases fitting TRBD2. In germline, CDR1 is SNHLY, CDR2 FYNNEI. The CDR3 loop spans 15 amino acids. Trimming removed 6 bases from V and 7 bases from J; junction bases left unmatched: 9. CDR3 protein: CASRSTPGLAGEQYF. The CDR3 DNA is TGTGCCAGCAGATCGACACCGGGACTAGCGGGGGAGCAGTACTTC.

This chain links TRBV19 with TRBJ2-5; the match to TRBD1 covers 8 bases. This CDR3 spans 15 amino acids. V lost 6 bases to trimming and J lost 1 base; unmatched junction nucleotides: 7. Germline CDR1 reads LNHDA; CDR2 reads SQIVND (reference sequence). The CDR3 region has the DNA TGTGCCAGTAGCCGTCACGGGACAGGCCAAGAGACCCAGTACTTC. Translation gives CASSRHGTGQETQYF.

Only one count was recorded for this clone. The gene calls are TRBV5-6 and TRBJ2-7; TRBD2 aligns across 7 bases. Germline trimming cut 0 bases from V and 4 bases from J; bases unmatched to any gene: 4. The CDR3 sequence is 14 residues long. Germline assignment: CDR1 SGHDT and CDR2 YYEEEE. The DNA for the CDR3 is TGTGCCAGCAGCTTGGGACGCGGGAGTTACGAGCAGTACTTC. Protein: CASSLGRGSYEQYF.

The chain has TRBV29-1 and TRBJ1-2, with a weak D call TRBD1 (6 bases). CDR1 and CDR2 from the germline V gene are SQVTM and ANQGSEA. The CDR3 covers 13 residues. With 3 bases removed from V and 6 bases from J, the gap between germline ends came to 14 bases. As DNA, the CDR3 is TGCAGCGTTGAGGGGGGCAGGGTAAATGGCTACACCTTC. Residues: CSVEGGRVNGYTF.

The chain combines TRBV11-2 with TRBJ2-7; D is undetermined. V was cut by 2 bases and J by 3 bases, with 5 bases left in between. The CDR3 contains 12 residues. Germline lookup yields CDR1 SGHAT and CDR2 FQNNGV. The chain's CDR3 is CASSLPDYEQYF. DNA of the CDR3: TGTGCCAGCAGCTTACCAGACTACGAGCAGTACTTC.

The chain couples TRBV28 to TRBJ2-6, with 8 bases lining up with TRBD2. Germline V gene data show CDR1 as MDHEN and CDR2 as SYDVKM. The CDR3 extends over 17 amino acids. The trim removed 1 base at V and 4 bases at J, leaving 6 bases unmatched. The CDR3 region is CASSLLPGGRGANVLTF. CDR3 DNA sequence: TGTGCCAGCAGTTTATTACCGGGGGGGAGGGGGGCCAACGTCCTGACTTTC.

This rearrangement joins TRBV24-1 to TRBJ1-5; D is uncertain. There are 16 residues in the CDR3. V lost 5 bases and J lost 1, with 14 bases in between. Germline lookup yields CDR1 KGHDR and CDR2 SFDVKD. Written as DNA, the CDR3 is TGTGCCACCAGTGCTTCGAGAGCAAAGAGCAATCAGCCCCAGCATTTT. Amino acids: CATSASRAKSNQPQHF.

V and J are TRBV9 and TRBJ1-2; D uncertain. Per the germline V gene, CDR1 is SGDLS and CDR2 is YYNGEE. The CDR3 has 12 amino acids. The V gene lost 7 bases and the J gene lost 1 base, with 8 bases spanning the gap. This CDR3 is CASGRDNYGYTF. CDR3 DNA: TGTGCCAGCGGCCGGGATAACTATGGCTACACCTTC.